A selection of T cell receptor beta chains follows, all from one sample in a study of control samples from healthy donors and cancer patients. Assay: immunoSEQ multiplex PCR; the TCRdb copy retains only in-frame clones and omits some. The sample lists around 75,000 clones; 84% were seen once. The material sequenced was blood. These receptors originate from a man between 45 and 60 years old in good health. The CDR3 runs from the conserved cysteine through the conserved F or W. The D gene is left open where the match is weak. The size field is filled for only some rows; it gives once, few, many or a size class.

TRBJ1-1 NA TRBV6-5 NA TGTGCCAGCAGTTACGCTGTGCCGAACACTGAAGCTTTCTTT CASSYAVPNTEAFF
TRBJ1-2 NA TRBV25-1 NA TGTGCCAGCAGTGGGGACTCCAGAGGAAACTATGGCTACACCTTC CASSGDSRGNYGYTF
TRBJ2-3 NA TRBV7-2 NA TGTGCCAGCAGCTGGGGGGCTAGCGGAACAGATACGCAGTATTTT CASSWGASGTDTQYF
TRBJ1-4 NA TRBV11-3 medium-sized TGTGCCAGCAGCTTAGACTCCGGGGGAGAGAAACTGTTTTTT CASSLDSGGEKLFF
TRBJ2-3 TRBD2 TRBV7-9 NA TGTGCCAGCAGCCCTAGACTAGCGGGGGGCACAGATACGCAGTATTTT CASSPRLAGGTDTQYF
TRBJ2-7 TRBD1 TRBV9 NA TGTGCCAGCAGCGCCGGGACAGGGGGATACGAGCAGTACTTC CASSAGTGGYEQYF
TRBJ1-1 NA TRBV9 NA TGTGCCAGCAGCGTCCAGGCAGGGAACACTGAAGCTTTCTTT CASSVQAGNTEAFF
TRBJ1-5 TRBD1 TRBV4-1 NA TGCGCCAGCAGCCATCCCCTGAGCCACACAGGGGGAGTATATAGCAATCAGCCCCAGCATTTT CASSHPLSHTGGVYSNQPQHF
TRBJ1-1 NA TRBV6-5 NA TGTGCCAGCATAGGGATTCCGAACACTGAAGCTTTCTTT CASIGIPNTEAFF
TRBJ2-2 NA TRBV6-6 once TGTGCCAGCAGTCCACCGAGACAACAGAACACCGGGGAGCTGTTTTTT CASSPPRQQNTGELFF
TRBJ2-3 NA TRBV10-1 NA TGCGCCAGCAGTAGTAGCGTTGTAGGCGATACGCAGTATTTT CASSSSVVGDTQYF
TRBJ2-3 NA TRBV7-8 NA TGTGCCAGCAGCCGAGGTAGGACTTCAGATACGCAGTATTTT CASSRGRTSDTQYF
TRBJ1-1 NA TRBV5-4 few TGTGCCAGCAGCTTGGAGGGGCTGAACACTGAAGCTTTCTTT CASSLEGLNTEAFF
TRBJ2-3 TRBD1 TRBV15 few TGTGCCACCAGCAGCTACGGACAGGGGGCAGCGGATACGCAGTATTTT CATSSYGQGAADTQYF
TRBJ2-3 TRBD2 TRBV10-1 NA TGCGCCAGCACCGGAGCTAGCGGTAGCACAGATACGCAGTATTTT CASTGASGSTDTQYF
TRBJ2-3 TRBD1 TRBV6-5 NA TGTGCCAGCAGAAGCAGGGGGCTAGGGACAGATACGCAGTATTTT CASRSRGLGTDTQYF
TRBJ2-1 NA TRBV29-1 NA TGCAGCGTTGTTCTCTACAATGAGCAGTTCTTC CSVVLYNEQFF
TRBJ1-2 NA TRBV29-1 NA TGCAGCGTTGATGTGTCGGGGCAAAGGGGCTACACCTTC CSVDVSGQRGYTF
TRBJ1-6 NA TRBV5-1 NA TGCGCCAGCAGCGGCTCAGGAGGGATTCATTCACCCCTCCACTTT CASSGSGGIHSPLHF
TRBJ2-7 TRBD2 TRBV4-2 NA TGTGCCAGCAGCCAAGTCCAGAAACTAGCGGGTCGTAGCGAGCAGTACTTC CASSQVQKLAGRSEQYF